The source of this T cell receptor (beta chain) is a study of cytomegalovirus exposure and HLA in healthy donors. The junction had 3 bases not matched to a gene; V was cut back by 2 bases and J by 1 base. The CDR3 has 15 amino acids. The germline CDR1 and CDR2 sequences are MNHEY and SMNVEV (reference sequence). PCR involved 60 Vbeta and 13 Jbeta primers. The data were produced by immunoSEQ multiplex PCR, yet TCRdb's version contains in-frame clones alone and is incomplete. The sample holds around 100,000 clones, 74% seen once. This sequence joins TRBV27 and TRBJ2-5; 8 bases are shared with TRBD1. The sequence came from a man aged 50-60 years in good health and CMV-seropositive. The source material was PBMCs. CDR3 nucleotide sequence: TGTGCCAGCAGTTTACAGGGGGCACCCCAAGAGACCCAGTACTTC. Translation gives CASSLQGAPQETQYF.